A single sample is the source of the 14 T cell receptor beta chains below, sequenced in a study of blood T cell repertoires in COVID-19. Clones were sequenced by immunoSEQ multiplex PCR, and TCRdb holds only the in-frame ones, with some missing. The sample contains around 500,000 clones, around nine tenths of which appear only once. Specimen: PBMCs or T cells enriched from blood (not recorded which). The origin of the receptors is a woman aged 55-69 years who had recovered from COVID-19.

V is TRBV27 and J is TRBJ2-7; 11 nucleotides match TRBD2. The ends lost 5 bases at V and 2 bases at J; junction bases unmatched: 8. The CDR3 totals 16 residues. Per the germline V gene, CDR1 is MNHEY and CDR2 is SMNVEV (reference sequence). The CDR3 loop reads CASSRPTSGTTYEQYF. DNA for the CDR3: TGTGCCAGCAGTCGACCGACTAGCGGGACTACCTACGAGCAGTACTTC.

The genes are TRBV11-3 and TRBJ2-3, with 10 bases that match TRBD1. CDR1 is SGHNT, CDR2 YENEEA, per germline. The CDR3 spans 13 residues. J gave up 1 base and V 11 bases, and 3 bases lay outside the gene matches. The CDR3 DNA follows: TGTGCCGCCGGGACAGGGGGCACAGATACGCAGTATTTT. This encodes CAAGTGGTDTQYF.

This chain uses TRBV4-1 with TRBJ2-1, with 11 bases identical to TRBD2. The CDR3 spans 16 residues. V lost 0 bases and J lost 6; bases outside the gene matches: 4. CDR1 MGHRA and CDR2 YSYEKL come from the germline V gene. The CDR3 DNA reads as TGCGCCAGCAGCCAAGATGTAGCGGGGGGGGCCAATGAGCAGTTCTTC. Translation gives CASSQDVAGGANEQFF.

V is TRBV5-1 and J is TRBJ2-3; possible D gene TRBD1, 5 bases. Trimming stripped 4 bases from V and 3 bases from J, with 9 bases between. Looked up from germline, CDR1 is SGHRS and CDR2 is YFSETQ. The CDR3 consists of 13 residues. The chain's CDR3 is CASSKKGTDTQYF. The CDR3 DNA follows: TGCGCCAGCAGCAAGAAGGGGACAGATACGCAGTATTTT.

Only a few counts were recorded for this clone. The chain carries TRBV6-5 and TRBJ1-2, with D unclear. The germline CDR1 and CDR2 sequences are MNHEY and SVGAGI. CDR3 length: 13 amino acids. The ends were cut back, 8 bases at V and 2 bases at J, with 12 bases in the middle. The DNA of the CDR3 is TGTGCCAGCTACGGGGAGACCAACTATGGCTACACCTTC. This gives the protein CASYGETNYGYTF.

V gene TRBV5-4 combines with J gene TRBJ2-3; weak D call: TRBD2 (7 bases). Germline V gives CDR1 SGHNT, CDR2 YYREEE (reference sequence). This CDR3 has 16 amino acids. V lost 2 bases to trimming and J lost 0 bases, with 13 bases between them. CDR3 DNA: TGTGCCAGCAGCTTCCGAACGGGGGGCAGCACAGATACGCAGTATTTT. Translated, it gives CASSFRTGGSTDTQYF.

This clone was seen once. The chain combines TRBV6-1 with TRBJ2-7; D might be TRBD2 (6 bases). The V gene's germline CDR1 is MNHNS and CDR2 SASEGT. The CDR3 loop spans 15 amino acids. V lost 4 bases and J lost 4, with 17 bases in between. CDR3 loop: CASSGRKEGKYEQYV. The CDR3 bases are TGTGCCAGCAGTGGGCGTAAGGAGGGAAAGTACGAGCAGTACGTC.

The table lists this clone with a count of one. This chain joins TRBV12-2 and TRBJ1-2. TRBV12-2 is given as a pseudogene. The CDR3 totals 17 residues. This CDR3 is CASRLGRYLRRLYGYTF. The CDR3 bases are TGTGCAAGTCGCTTAGGGAGGTACCTCCGGCGCCTCTATGGCTACACCTTC.

V usage is TRBV20-1 and J usage is TRBJ1-1; D perhaps matches TRBD1 (5 bases). The germline CDR1 and CDR2 sequences are DFQATT and SNEGSKA (reference sequence). The CDR3 is 11 residues long. V gave up 3 bases and J gave up 9 bases, with 11 bases separating them. This chain's CDR3 is CSASWQGKAFF. CDR3 nucleotides: TGCAGTGCTAGCTGGCAGGGAAAAGCTTTCTTT.

The chain recombines TRBV11-2 with TRBJ1-1, with D perhaps matching TRBD1 (6 bases). This CDR3 comprises 15 residues. V gave up 6 bases and J gave up 6 bases, with 20 bases separating them. Per germline, CDR1 SGHAT and CDR2 FQNNGV. The CDR3 loop reads CASRGVQGKRPEAFF. The DNA of the CDR3 is TGTGCCAGCAGAGGGGTACAGGGTAAGAGGCCTGAAGCTTTCTTT.

On this clone: This CDR3 is also generated by other DNA sequences in the sample. This sequence joins TRBV2 and TRBJ2-7, with 7 bases that match TRBD1. The germline CDR1 and CDR2 sequences are SNHLY and FYNNEI. The CDR3 runs to 12 residues. Losses at the gene ends were 4 bases for V and 3 bases for J; bases not matched to a gene: 0. The CDR3 nucleotides are TGTGCCAGCAGTGGACAGGGCTACGAGCAGTACGTC. Translation: CASSGQGYEQYV.

The chain is built from TRBV4-1 and TRBJ2-2; D call uncertain. The germline CDR1 and CDR2 sequences are MGHRA and YSYEKL. V shed 0 bases and J shed 0 bases, with 17 bases lying between them. There are 19 residues in the CDR3. The CDR3 DNA is TGCGCCAGCAGCCAAGATCCACACACAGTCGTTACGAACACCGGGGAGCTGTTTTTT. As protein: CASSQDPHTVVTNTGELFF.

This clone was seen only a few times. The chain carries TRBV3-1 (or the pseudogene TRBV3-2) and TRBJ2-1; TRBD1 aligns across 8 bases. Germline V gives CDR1 LGHDT, CDR2 YNNKEL (reference sequence). Trimming removed 4 bases from V and 6 bases from J; junction bases left unmatched: 8. This CDR3 spans 15 amino acids. The CDR3 bases are TGTGCCAGCAGCCCCCGGGACAGGAGTTCCAATGAGCAGTTCTTC. Amino acids: CASSPRDRSSNEQFF.

This clone was seen only once. This chain links TRBV9 with TRBJ2-3, with D perhaps TRBD1 (6 bases). Germline V gene lookup returns CDR1 SGDLS and CDR2 YYNGEE. V was pared by 0 bases and J by 5 bases, with 13 bases between. The CDR3 extends over 15 amino acids. The CDR3 coding sequence is TGTGCCAGCAGCGTAGGCCCAGGGGATGGAGATACGCAGTATTTT. This encodes CASSVGPGDGDTQYF.